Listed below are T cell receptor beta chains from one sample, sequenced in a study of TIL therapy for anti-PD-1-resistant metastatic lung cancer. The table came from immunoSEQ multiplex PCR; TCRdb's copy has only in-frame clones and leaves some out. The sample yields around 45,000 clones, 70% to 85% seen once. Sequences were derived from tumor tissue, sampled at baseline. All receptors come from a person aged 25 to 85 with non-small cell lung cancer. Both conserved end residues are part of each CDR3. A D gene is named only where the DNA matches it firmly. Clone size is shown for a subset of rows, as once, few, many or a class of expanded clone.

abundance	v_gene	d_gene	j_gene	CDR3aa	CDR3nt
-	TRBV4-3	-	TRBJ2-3	CASSQDFISGTDTQYF	TGCGCCAGCAGCCAAGATTTTATAAGCGGCACAGATACGCAGTATTTT
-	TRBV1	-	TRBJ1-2	CTSSQADKDYGYTF	TGCACCAGCAGCCAAGCGGACAAGGACTATGGCTACACCTTC
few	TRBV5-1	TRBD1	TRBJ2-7	CASSLAQGAYEQYF	TGCGCCAGCAGCTTGGCCCAGGGGGCTTACGAGCAGTACTTC
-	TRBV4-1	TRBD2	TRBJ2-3	CASSQVGTSGPTQYF	TGCGCCAGCAGCCAAGTGGGGACTAGCGGGCCAACGCAGTATTTT
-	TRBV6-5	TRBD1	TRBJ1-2	CASSYRTGDPYGYTF	TGTGCCAGCAGCTATCGGACAGGGGATCCCTATGGCTACACCTTC
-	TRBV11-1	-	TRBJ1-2	CASSPPGRDGYTF	TGTGCCAGCAGCCCCCCAGGACGTGATGGCTACACCTTC
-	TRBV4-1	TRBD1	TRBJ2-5	CASSPDPGQGWKTQYF	TGCGCCAGCAGCCCCGACCCGGGACAGGGGTGGAAGACCCAGTACTTC
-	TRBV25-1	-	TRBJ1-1	CASSGVGRTEAFF	TGTGCCAGCAGTGGCGTGGGGCGGACTGAAGCTTTCTTT
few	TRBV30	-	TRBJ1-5	CAWSVQGNSAQHF	TGTGCCTGGAGTGTCCAGGGAAATTCAGCCCAGCATTTT
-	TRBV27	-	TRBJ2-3	CASSLLGGRTDTQYF	TGTGCCAGCAGTTTACTCGGGGGGCGAACAGATACGCAGTATTTT
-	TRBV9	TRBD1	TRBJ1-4	CASSVATGGGGSEKLFF	TGTGCCAGCAGCGTAGCAACAGGGGGAGGTGGAAGTGAAAAACTGTTTTTT
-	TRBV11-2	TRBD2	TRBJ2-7	CASSSLGGGEQYF	TGTGCCAGCAGCTCACTCGGGGGGGGCGAGCAGTACTTC
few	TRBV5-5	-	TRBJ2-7	CASSLWQEGEQYF	TGTGCCAGCAGCTTGTGGCAGGAAGGCGAGCAGTACTTC
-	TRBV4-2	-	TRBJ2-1	CASSQDHGGHNEQFF	TGTGCCAGCAGCCAAGATCATGGAGGGCACAATGAGCAGTTCTTC
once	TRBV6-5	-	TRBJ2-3	CASSYTAYTDTQYF	TGTGCCAGCAGTTACACCGCGTACACAGATACGCAGTATTTT
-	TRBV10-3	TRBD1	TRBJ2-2	CAISVTGGPGGELFF	TGTGCCATCAGTGTAACAGGGGGCCCTGGTGGGGAGCTGTTTTTT
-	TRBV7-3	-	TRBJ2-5	CASSGGAGETQYF	TGTGCCAGCAGCGGGGGGGCAGGAGAGACCCAGTACTTC
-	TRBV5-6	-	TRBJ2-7	CASSSQVYEQYF	TGTGCCAGCAGCTCACAGGTTTACGAGCAGTACTTC
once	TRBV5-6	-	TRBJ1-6	CASSLGSPSPLHF	TGTGCCAGCAGCTTGGGTTCACCATCACCCCTCCACTTT